This T cell receptor beta chain came from a study of blood T cell repertoires in COVID-19. Study background: Whether acute or convalescent, the COVID-19 samples came from the United States, Italy and Spain.

Participants' reported clinical history set cohort assignment. Produced via immunoSEQ multiplex PCR; TCRdb's table is partial and in-frame only. Of some 270,000 clones listed, about 90% are singletons. V was clipped by 0 bases and J by 2 bases, with 19 bases between them. This CDR3 has 18 residues. In germline, CDR1 is MRHNA, CDR2 SNTAGT. The sequence came from a woman between 35 and 50 years old who had been exposed to COVID-19. J is TRBJ1-1 and V is TRBV6-4; no clear D gene. Sequencing was performed on PBMCs or T cells enriched from blood (not recorded which). CDR3 sequence reads: CASSDSSVPDIINTEAFF. The CDR3 coding sequence is TGTGCCAGCAGTGACTCCTCAGTCCCAGACATCATAAACACTGAAGCTTTCTTT.